These 24 T cell receptor beta chains were sequenced from one sample in a study of cytotoxic CD8 clonotypes in ibrutinib-treated CLL. Only in-frame clones appear in the TCRdb table, and some are missing; sequencing was by immunoSEQ multiplex PCR. In the table there are about 310,000 clones, roughly 85% of which are singletons. Specimen: PBMCs, collected before ibrutinib treatment. Every receptor here comes from a human donor with chronic lymphocytic leukemia.

The J gene is TRBJ2-7, the V gene TRBV10-2; D is unclear. Per germline, CDR1 WSHSY and CDR2 SAAADI. The CDR3 totals 14 residues. V shed 6 bases and J shed 1 base, with 13 bases lying between them. In DNA form, the CDR3 reads TGCGCCAGCAGCGACCTCGTGGGGTCCTACGAGCAGTACTTC. The encoded protein is CASSDLVGSYEQYF.

The chain couples TRBV4-1 to TRBJ1-2; 9 nucleotides line up with TRBD1. The junction had 8 bases not matched to a gene; V was cut back by 0 bases and J by 9 bases. Germline lookup yields CDR1 MGHRA and CDR2 YSYEKL. This CDR3 contains 15 residues. The CDR3 coding sequence is TGCGCCAGCAGCCAAGAGGGGGGACAGGGTTACCGCTACACCTTC. Amino acids: CASSQEGGQGYRYTF.

The chain links TRBV4-2 to TRBJ1-5; D gene uncertain. The CDR3 runs to 13 residues. Germline V gene sequence: CDR1 LGHNA, CDR2 YNFKEQ. V dropped 2 bases and J dropped 5 bases, with 7 bases sitting between them. CDR3 coding DNA: TGTGCCAGCAGCCAACAGTCTTATCAGCCCCAGCATTTT. This translates into CASSQQSYQPQHF.

The DNA of the CDR3 is TGTGCCAGCAGTTACAATCGGCAGGGCGCTGGAAACACCATATATTTT. As protein: CASSYNRQGAGNTIYF. The rearrangement links TRBV6-5 to TRBJ1-3, with D possibly TRBD1 on 5 matching bases. The V and J ends lost 2 bases and 2 bases respectively, with 13 bases between them. This CDR3 has 16 residues. CDR1 and CDR2 from the germline V gene are MNHEY and SVGAGI.

This sequence joins TRBV15 and TRBJ1-2; no reliable D call. Germline CDR1 reads LNHNV; CDR2 reads YYDKDF (reference sequence). V was clipped by 0 bases and J by 2 bases, with 10 bases between them. The CDR3 sequence is 15 residues long. CDR3 sequence: CATSRERRENYGYTF. The CDR3 DNA is TGTGCCACCAGCAGAGAAAGGAGGGAGAACTATGGCTACACCTTC.

The chain uses TRBV7-9 and TRBJ2-3; D may correspond to TRBD1 or TRBD2 (6 bases each). Deletions cut 1 base from V and 4 bases from J, with 12 bases between. The germline V gene encodes CDR1 SEHNR and CDR2 FQNEAQ (reference sequence). This CDR3 is built from 15 residues. The CDR3 here is CASSLVWGAADTQYF. The CDR3 DNA reads TGTGCCAGCAGCTTAGTTTGGGGGGCCGCAGATACGCAGTATTTT.

The gene calls are TRBV29-1 and TRBJ2-3; TRBD1 matches 7 bases. Germline CDR1 reads SQVTM; CDR2 reads ANQGSEA. With V trimmed by 6 bases and J by 5 bases, 8 bases remained unmatched. The CDR3 length is 13 residues. The CDR3 DNA follows: TGCAGCGTCCCAGACAGGGTCGGAGATACGCAGTATTTT. Protein: CSVPDRVGDTQYF.

This clone was recorded once. The chain recombines TRBV4-3 with TRBJ2-7; 7 positions match TRBD2. The germline V gene has CDR1 LGHNA and CDR2 YSLEER. The CDR3 contains 17 residues. V was pared by 0 bases and J by 4 bases, with 12 bases of the junction left unmatched. CDR3 amino acids: CASSQERAGAGFYEQYF. CDR3 sequence (DNA): TGCGCCAGCAGCCAAGAGAGGGCGGGAGCGGGGTTTTACGAGCAGTACTTC.

The chain carries TRBV10-1 and TRBJ2-1; TRBD2 aligns across 7 bases. Germline V lookup: CDR1 WNHNN, CDR2 SYGVQD (reference sequence). V lost 2 bases, J lost 5 bases, and 6 bases stayed unmatched. The CDR3 covers 15 residues. This CDR3 is CASSETVGGDNEQFF. CDR3 bases: TGCGCCAGCAGTGAGACGGTGGGAGGGGACAATGAGCAGTTCTTC.

CDR3 coding DNA: TGTGCCAGCAGGTTGACAGGGGACTCCTACGAGCAGTACTTC. Amino acid sequence: CASRLTGDSYEQYF. The V call is TRBV28, the J call TRBJ2-7; 8 positions match TRBD1. CDR3 length equals 14 residues. CDR1 is MDHEN, CDR2 SYDVKM, per germline. V lost 6 bases and J lost 0; bases outside the gene matches: 4.

To note about this clone: The junction departs from the called germline gene at one end, perhaps through a read error. V usage is TRBV7-7 and J usage is TRBJ2-7; TRBD1 matches at 10 bases. This CDR3 contains 14 residues. In germline, CDR1 is SSHAT, CDR2 FNYEAQ (reference sequence). The CDR3 nucleotides are TGTGCTAGCAGCGAGGGACAGGGGCCATACGAGCAGTACTTC. Its protein product is CASSEGQGPYEQYF.

This rearrangement joins TRBV29-1 to TRBJ2-7; D might be TRBD1 (5 bases). The germline V and J ends were trimmed by 3 bases and 5 bases, with 17 bases remaining between them. Germline CDR1 reads SQVTM; CDR2 reads ANQGSEA. The CDR3 sequence is 14 residues long. The CDR3 nucleotides read TGCAGCGTTGATGTAAGGGGCGGTGGGGACGAGCAGTACTTC. Encoded protein: CSVDVRGGGDEQYF.

The V and J genes are TRBV19 and TRBJ2-5; the D is unclear. The CDR3 has 13 amino acids. Trimming took off 0 bases at V and 0 bases at J, with 2 bases between the two ends. The V gene's germline CDR1 is LNHDA and CDR2 SQIVND (reference sequence). Here the CDR3 DNA reads TGTGCCAGTAGTATAGACCACCAAGAGACCCAGTACTTC. Its protein is CASSIDHQETQYF.

This sequence joins TRBV6-5 and TRBJ2-2, with 8 bases lining up with TRBD2. The length of the CDR3 is 16 residues. Trimming took 2 bases from V and 2 from J; bases not matched to a gene: 4. Germline V lookup: CDR1 MNHEY, CDR2 SVGAGI. The CDR3 DNA follows: TGTGCCAGCAGTTACGTAGTAGCGGGAAACACCGGGGAGCTGTTTTTT. Protein: CASSYVVAGNTGELFF.

The V call is TRBV27, the J call TRBJ1-1, with TRBD1 as a possible D gene (5 bases). CDR1 MNHEY and CDR2 SMNVEV come from the germline V gene (reference sequence). V was pared by 0 bases and J by 5 bases, with 7 bases between. This CDR3 has 13 amino acids. In DNA, the CDR3 is TGTGCCAGCAGTTTATCGGGGGGAACTGAAGCTTTCTTT. The encoded protein is CASSLSGGTEAFF.

The chain's CDR3 is CASSRSGTSGRRNTGELFF. The CDR3 bases are TGTGCCAGCAGCCGATCCGGGACTAGCGGGAGGAGGAACACCGGGGAGCTGTTTTTT. The chain links TRBV28 to TRBJ2-2, with 15 bases aligning to TRBD2. The CDR3 is 19 amino acids. Germline values: CDR1 MDHEN, CDR2 SYDVKM. Trimming removed 6 bases from V and 1 base from J; junction bases left unmatched: 9.

The genes are TRBV6-5 and TRBJ2-7; D unresolved. In germline, CDR1 is MNHEY, CDR2 SVGAGI. Trimming stripped 5 bases from V and 2 bases from J, with 10 bases between. CDR3 length: 13 residues. CDR3 DNA: TGTGCCAGCAGTACCGGATCAACCTACGAGCAGTACTTC. Its translation: CASSTGSTYEQYF.

A single count supports this clone. V usage is TRBV5-4 and J usage is TRBJ2-5; possibly TRBD1 or TRBD2 for D (5 bases each). The length of the CDR3 is 17 residues. V was pared by 0 bases and J by 1 base, with 16 bases between. Germline CDR1 reads SGHNT; CDR2 reads YYREEE (reference sequence). CDR3 in amino acids: CASSLGAPGRFQETQYF. In DNA form, the CDR3 reads TGTGCCAGCAGCTTGGGTGCGCCGGGACGGTTCCAAGAGACCCAGTACTTC.

The chain couples TRBV5-4 to TRBJ2-7; no firm D call. CDR1 and CDR2 (germline): SGHNT, YYREEE (reference sequence). CDR3 size: 15 residues. Deletions cut 2 bases from V and 2 bases from J, with 14 bases between. The DNA for the CDR3 is TGTGCCAGCAGCTTTGGCGATAGGGAAACCTACGAGCAGTACTTC. This encodes CASSFGDRETYEQYF.

This chain joins TRBV7-8 and TRBJ2-2; D is possibly TRBD1 (7 bases). This CDR3 is 17 amino acids long. CDR1 and CDR2 (germline): SGHVS, FQNEAQ. V gave up 3 bases and J gave up 5 bases, with 19 bases separating them. The CDR3 spells CASSFRRGVEFTGELFF. The CDR3, as DNA: TGTGCCAGCAGCTTCCGCAGGGGGGTGGAATTTACCGGGGAGCTGTTTTTT.

This rearrangement joins TRBV5-1 to TRBJ2-6; D not certain. The ends were cut back, 0 bases at V and 0 bases at J, with 10 bases in the middle. Germline V gives CDR1 SGHRS, CDR2 YFSETQ. The CDR3 has 17 amino acids. The CDR3 DNA reads TGCGCCAGCAGCTTGGGGGCCTGGAGCTCTGGGGCCAACGTCCTGACTTTC. It yields the protein CASSLGAWSSGANVLTF.

The chain links TRBV29-1 to TRBJ1-2; D gene ambiguous. Trimming took off 1 base at V and 7 bases at J, with 7 bases between the two ends. This CDR3 comprises 11 residues. Germline V gene data show CDR1 as SQVTM and CDR2 as ANQGSEA. In DNA, the CDR3 is TGCAGCGTTGAAGGAAGGATTGGCTACACCTTC. It encodes CSVEGRIGYTF.

CDR3 in amino acids: CASSSLAGVSFEQFF. The DNA of the CDR3 is TGTGCCAGCAGCTCCCTAGCGGGAGTGTCGTTTGAGCAGTTCTTC. The chain joins TRBV11-2 to TRBJ2-1; 10 bases agree with TRBD2. The CDR3 extends over 15 amino acids. CDR1 and CDR2 from the germline V gene are SGHAT and FQNNGV. Losses at the gene ends were 4 bases for V and 9 bases for J; bases not matched to a gene: 9. The full variable domain, completed using reference TRBV11-2 and TRBJ2-1, is EAGVAQSPRYKIIEKRQSVAFWCNPISGHATLYWYQQILGQGPKLLIQFQNNGVVDDSQLPKDRFSAERLKGVDSTLKIQPAKLEDSAVYLCASSSLAGVSFEQFFGPGTRLTVL.

The chain recombines TRBV7-9 with TRBJ2-7; TRBD2 matches at 9 bases. The ends lost 0 bases at V and 5 bases at J; junction bases unmatched: 5. The germline CDR1 and CDR2 sequences are SEHNR and FQNEAQ (reference sequence). This CDR3 comprises 15 residues. CDR3 region: CASSLASGSSHEQYF. Here the CDR3 DNA reads TGTGCCAGCAGCTTAGCTAGCGGGAGTTCCCACGAGCAGTACTTC. The full variable domain, in which reference TRBV7-9 and TRBJ2-7 provide the parts outside the CDR3, is DTGVSQNPRHKITKRGQNVTFRCDPISEHNRLYWYRQTLGQGPEFLTYFQNEAQLEKSRLLSDRFSAERPKGSFSTLEIQRTEQGDSAMYLCASSLASGSSHEQYFGPGTRLTVT.